Listed below are T cell receptor beta chains from one sample, sequenced in a study of T cells in Graves' hyperthyroidism and ophthalmopathy. TCRdb itself ran the multiplex PCR reads through MiXCR, one entry per CDR3 protein. Of fewer than 650,000 distinct CDR3 sequences detected, about 14% appear once; the ten largest clones hold approximately 5.7%. Sample: blood. These receptors were taken from a woman aged 30 to 39 with Graves' hyperthyroidism that later progressed to Graves' ophthalmopathy. Both conserved end residues are part of each CDR3. The order of the fields is clone size, V gene, J gene, D gene, CDR3 protein, CDR3 DNA. D genes are given only for firm matches. The size of a clone is reported for some rows only, either as once, few or many, or as a class for expanded clones.

clone size: .; V gene: TRBV5-6; J gene: TRBJ1-5; D gene: .; CDR3 protein: CASSHGRTSNQPQHF; CDR3 DNA: TGTGCCAGCAGCCACGGCCGGACGAGCAATCAGCCCCAGCATTTT
clone size: many; V gene: TRBV5-1; J gene: TRBJ2-3; D gene: .; CDR3 protein: CASSHDGSTDTQYF; CDR3 DNA: TGCGCCAGCAGCCATGACGGGAGCACAGATACGCAGTATTTT
clone size: few; V gene: TRBV7-9; J gene: TRBJ2-7; D gene: .; CDR3 protein: CASSYFQGSYEQYF; CDR3 DNA: TGTGCCAGCAGCTACTTTCAGGGGTCCTACGAGCAGTACTTC
clone size: many; V gene: TRBV10-3; J gene: TRBJ2-5; D gene: .; CDR3 protein: CAISGSPRDPGGQETQYF; CDR3 DNA: TGTGCCATCAGTGGCTCCCCCCGGGACCCTGGAGGACAAGAGACCCAGTACTTC
clone size: few; V gene: TRBV19; J gene: TRBJ2-7; D gene: .; CDR3 protein: CAGGSLGVCEQYF; CDR3 DNA: TGTGCCGGAGGGTCGCTCGGGGTGTGCGAGCAGTACTTC
clone size: .; V gene: TRBV20-1; J gene: TRBJ2-7; D gene: TRBD1; CDR3 protein: CSARDRDHEQYF; CDR3 DNA: TGCAGTGCTAGGGACAGGGACCACGAGCAGTACTTC
clone size: few; V gene: TRBV30; J gene: TRBJ2-1; D gene: .; CDR3 protein: CAWSVVEGYNEQFF; CDR3 DNA: TGTGCCTGGAGTGTAGTGGAGGGCTACAATGAGCAGTTCTTC
clone size: .; V gene: TRBV4-2; J gene: TRBJ2-2; D gene: .; CDR3 protein: CASSQDGVEAGELFF; CDR3 DNA: TGTGCCAGCAGCCAAGATGGGGTGGAGGCCGGGGAGCTGTTTTTT
clone size: many; V gene: TRBV7-2; J gene: TRBJ2-1; D gene: .; CDR3 protein: CASSVGTPNEQFF; CDR3 DNA: TGTGCCAGCAGCGTCGGGACCCCCAATGAGCAGTTCTTC
clone size: many; V gene: TRBV9; J gene: TRBJ2-1; D gene: TRBD2; CDR3 protein: CASSLSGRDNEQFF; CDR3 DNA: TGTGCCAGCAGCCTTAGCGGGAGGGACAATGAGCAGTTCTTC
clone size: .; V gene: TRBV5-1; J gene: TRBJ2-6; D gene: .; CDR3 protein: CASSLDGSSGANVLTF; CDR3 DNA: TGCGCCAGCAGCTTGGATGGGAGCTCTGGGGCCAACGTCCTGACTTTC
clone size: .; V gene: TRBV3-1; J gene: TRBJ2-1; D gene: .; CDR3 protein: CASSSTDNGEQFF; CDR3 DNA: TGTGCCAGCAGCTCCACAGATAACGGTGAGCAGTTCTTC
clone size: .; V gene: TRBV4-2; J gene: TRBJ2-1; D gene: TRBD2; CDR3 protein: CASSQFSGESSYNEQFF; CDR3 DNA: TGTGCCAGCAGCCAATTCAGCGGGGAGAGCTCCTACAATGAGCAGTTCTTC
clone size: many; V gene: TRBV2; J gene: TRBJ1-2; D gene: .; CDR3 protein: CASTRESNYGYTF; CDR3 DNA: TGTGCCAGCACCAGGGAGTCTAACTATGGCTACACCTTC
clone size: once; V gene: TRBV27; J gene: TRBJ2-1; D gene: TRBD1; CDR3 protein: CASSFYQGARNEQFF; CDR3 DNA: TGTGCCAGCAGTTTTTACCAGGGGGCGAGGAATGAGCAGTTCTTC
clone size: .; V gene: TRBV12-3/TRBV12-4; J gene: TRBJ2-1; D gene: .; CDR3 protein: CASSLKLLHLFF; CDR3 DNA: TGTGCCAGCAGTTTAAAGCTACTGCATCTGTTCTTC
clone size: many; V gene: TRBV7-8; J gene: TRBJ2-7; D gene: .; CDR3 protein: CASSPFDEQYF; CDR3 DNA: TGTGCCAGCAGCCCGTTCGACGAGCAGTACTTC
clone size: .; V gene: TRBV19; J gene: TRBJ2-4; D gene: .; CDR3 protein: CASSGQNIQYF; CDR3 DNA: TGTGCCAGTAGCGGTCAGAACATTCAGTACTTC
clone size: many; V gene: TRBV6-6; J gene: TRBJ1-4; D gene: .; CDR3 protein: CASSYLSREKLFF; CDR3 DNA: TGTGCCAGCAGTTACTTAAGCCGGGAAAAACTGTTTTTT
clone size: many; V gene: TRBV20-1; J gene: TRBJ1-5; D gene: .; CDR3 protein: CSASGFRGQPQHF; CDR3 DNA: TGCAGTGCTTCCGGGTTCCGGGGTCAGCCCCAGCATTTT
clone size: many; V gene: TRBV9; J gene: TRBJ1-2; D gene: TRBD1; CDR3 protein: CASSGGGTGDYGYTF; CDR3 DNA: TGTGCCAGCAGCGGAGGAGGGACAGGGGACTATGGCTACACCTTC
clone size: many; V gene: TRBV27; J gene: TRBJ2-3; D gene: .; CDR3 protein: CASSDLASADGNTQYF; CDR3 DNA: TGTGCCAGCAGCGATTTGGCTAGCGCCGATGGGAATACGCAGTATTTT
clone size: many; V gene: TRBV9; J gene: TRBJ2-1; D gene: .; CDR3 protein: CASSVSGTNNEQFF; CDR3 DNA: TGTGCCAGCAGCGTGTCCGGGACCAACAATGAGCAGTTCTTC
clone size: many; V gene: TRBV30; J gene: TRBJ2-7; D gene: .; CDR3 protein: CAWSTTGREQYF; CDR3 DNA: TGTGCCTGGAGTACAACAGGGCGAGAGCAGTACTTC
clone size: .; V gene: TRBV29-1; J gene: TRBJ2-1; D gene: .; CDR3 protein: CSVLGTVDEQFF; CDR3 DNA: TGCAGCGTTCTCGGAACAGTGGATGAGCAGTTCTTC
clone size: many; V gene: TRBV30; J gene: TRBJ1-1; D gene: TRBD1; CDR3 protein: CAWSERGLTNTEAFF; CDR3 DNA: TGTGCCTGGAGTGAAAGGGGGCTAACGAACACTGAAGCTTTCTTT
clone size: few; V gene: TRBV4-1; J gene: TRBJ2-7; D gene: .; CDR3 protein: CASSQGSYGSAYEQYF; CDR3 DNA: TGCGCCAGCAGCCAAGGATCTTACGGGAGTGCCTACGAGCAGTACTTC
clone size: .; V gene: TRBV30; J gene: TRBJ2-3; D gene: .; CDR3 protein: CAWSVRETDTQYF; CDR3 DNA: TGTGCCTGGAGTGTCCGGGAGACAGATACGCAGTATTTT
clone size: .; V gene: TRBV7-9; J gene: TRBJ1-1; D gene: TRBD1; CDR3 protein: CASSLMHLGTGRDTEAFF; CDR3 DNA: TGTGCCAGCAGCTTAATGCACCTCGGGACAGGGCGGGACACTGAAGCTTTCTTT
clone size: many; V gene: TRBV11-2; J gene: TRBJ2-2; D gene: TRBD2; CDR3 protein: CASSLGGRNTGELFF; CDR3 DNA: TGTGCCAGCAGCTTGGGCGGGAGGAACACCGGGGAGCTGTTTTTT
clone size: many; V gene: TRBV7-9; J gene: TRBJ1-6; D gene: TRBD1; CDR3 protein: CASSLGQGGSYNSPLHF; CDR3 DNA: TGTGCCAGCAGCTTAGGACAGGGAGGGTCCTATAATTCACCCCTCCACTTT
clone size: many; V gene: TRBV10-3; J gene: TRBJ2-7; D gene: TRBD2; CDR3 protein: CAISPGLAGEQYF; CDR3 DNA: TGTGCCATCAGTCCGGGACTAGCGGGAGAGCAGTACTTC
clone size: many; V gene: TRBV19; J gene: TRBJ2-7; D gene: TRBD1; CDR3 protein: CASSIELGQSYEQYF; CDR3 DNA: TGTGCCAGTAGTATAGAATTGGGACAGTCCTACGAGCAGTACTTC
clone size: few; V gene: TRBV7-9; J gene: TRBJ1-3; D gene: .; CDR3 protein: CASSLGGRSSRNTIYF; CDR3 DNA: TGTGCCAGCAGCTTAGGAGGTCGGTCGTCAAGGAACACCATATATTTT
clone size: .; V gene: TRBV18; J gene: TRBJ2-2; D gene: TRBD2; CDR3 protein: CASSPRDGRLAGNTGELFF; CDR3 DNA: TGTGCCAGCTCACCACGGGATGGCCGGCTAGCGGGAAACACCGGGGAGCTGTTTTTT
clone size: .; V gene: TRBV28; J gene: TRBJ1-2; D gene: TRBD1; CDR3 protein: CASSQGTGLIGYGYTF; CDR3 DNA: TGTGCCAGCAGCCAGGGGACAGGGCTCATTGGCTATGGCTACACCTTC
clone size: many; V gene: TRBV12-3/TRBV12-4; J gene: TRBJ2-1; D gene: .; CDR3 protein: CASSPLVNEQFF; CDR3 DNA: TGTGCCAGCAGCCCGCTCGTCAATGAGCAGTTCTTC
clone size: many; V gene: TRBV19; J gene: TRBJ2-5; D gene: TRBD1; CDR3 protein: CASSLTGTAQETQYF; CDR3 DNA: TGTGCCAGTAGTCTTACCGGGACAGCCCAAGAGACCCAGTACTTC
clone size: many; V gene: TRBV2; J gene: TRBJ1-2; D gene: .; CDR3 protein: CASSDSIYGYTF; CDR3 DNA: TGTGCCAGCAGTGACAGCATTTATGGCTACACCTTC
clone size: many; V gene: TRBV20-1; J gene: TRBJ2-5; D gene: TRBD1; CDR3 protein: CSARTGSLETQYF; CDR3 DNA: TGCAGTGCCCGGACAGGGTCGTTAGAGACCCAGTACTTC
clone size: many; V gene: TRBV12-3/TRBV12-4; J gene: TRBJ1-3; D gene: .; CDR3 protein: CASISKQDGNTIYF; CDR3 DNA: TGTGCCAGCATATCAAAACAGGACGGAAACACCATATATTTT
clone size: many; V gene: TRBV20-1; J gene: TRBJ1-2; D gene: TRBD1; CDR3 protein: CSASSRDSNYGYTF; CDR3 DNA: TGCAGTGCTAGTTCAAGGGACAGCAACTATGGCTACACCTTC
clone size: many; V gene: TRBV6-2/TRBV6-3; J gene: TRBJ1-2; D gene: .; CDR3 protein: CASSPTGIVDGYTF; CDR3 DNA: TGTGCCAGCAGTCCCACAGGGATAGTAGATGGCTACACCTTC
clone size: many; V gene: TRBV2; J gene: TRBJ2-6; D gene: .; CDR3 protein: CASSEAGTGGANVLTF; CDR3 DNA: TGTGCCAGCAGTGAAGCGGGCACAGGGGGGGCCAACGTCCTGACTTTC
clone size: .; V gene: TRBV3-1; J gene: TRBJ2-2; D gene: TRBD2; CDR3 protein: CASSRLGTSGLIAGELFF; CDR3 DNA: TGTGCCAGCAGCCGCCTCGGGACTAGCGGGTTGATCGCCGGGGAGCTGTTTTTT
clone size: .; V gene: TRBV20-1; J gene: TRBJ2-6; D gene: TRBD1; CDR3 protein: CRPGQGNGANVLTF; CDR3 DNA: TGCAGGCCGGGACAGGGTAACGGGGCCAACGTCCTGACTTTC
clone size: .; V gene: TRBV10-3; J gene: TRBJ1-6; D gene: .; CDR3 protein: CAISGGGFDNSPLHF; CDR3 DNA: TGTGCCATCAGTGGGGGGGGATTCGATAATTCACCCCTCCACTTT
clone size: many; V gene: TRBV6-2/TRBV6-3; J gene: TRBJ2-1; D gene: .; CDR3 protein: CASSYSAQPYNEQFF; CDR3 DNA: TGTGCCAGCAGTTACTCTGCCCAGCCCTACAATGAGCAGTTCTTC
clone size: .; V gene: TRBV19; J gene: TRBJ2-1; D gene: TRBD2; CDR3 protein: CASGEGFSGINEQFF; CDR3 DNA: TGTGCCAGTGGAGAGGGGTTTAGCGGGATCAATGAGCAGTTCTTC